What follows are 5 T cell receptor beta chains derived from one specimen sequenced in a study of T-cell memory formation after mild COVID-19 (dated by TCRdb to about 2021). The protocol used for the library was 5' RACE. The instrument given in TCRdb is Illumina NovaSeq 6000. TCRdb reanalyzed the raw reads on its own, using fastp at Q25 for trimming and MiXCR for clone calling, and kept in-frame beta chains. When rows share a CDR3 protein, they turn into one entry using the most common DNA and genes. In all, the sample holds approximately 580,000 distinct CDR3 sequences, and just over 20% of those were seen once. The top ten constitute around an eighth of the sample. Sequenced input: PBMCs or a T cell subset sorted from them (not recorded which). Source of these receptors: an adult woman who had mild COVID-19 (a few samples of this study predate the infection). The sample titles of this study are shuffled in the database, so cell type and time point are left out; the donor was told from shared clones.

The chain has TRBV20-1 and TRBJ1-3; D might be TRBD1 (5 bases). The CDR3 covers 16 residues. Germline CDR1 reads DFQATT; CDR2 reads SNEGSKA (reference sequence). Trimming removed 3 bases at V and 0 bases at J, with 15 bases between. The CDR3 DNA reads TGCAGTGCTAGCGGGCCTGCGGGGCACTCTGGAAACACCATATATTTT. Its translation is CSASGPAGHSGNTIYF.

This sequence joins TRBV11-1 and TRBJ2-1; 9 bases map to TRBD2. The V gene end was trimmed by 4 bases and the J gene end by 3 bases; junction bases not matched to a gene: 7. Germline-derived CDR1 and CDR2 are SGHAT and FQDESV (reference sequence). CDR3 length: 16 residues. CDR3 amino acids: CASSSGSGGHYNEQFF. CDR3 coding DNA: TGTGCCAGCAGCTCGGGTAGCGGGGGCCACTACAATGAGCAGTTCTTC.

This chain joins TRBV9 and TRBJ1-1; 8 bases fit TRBD1. V lost 3 bases to trimming and J lost 5 bases; unmatched junction nucleotides: 9. This CDR3 comprises 15 residues. Per the germline V gene, CDR1 is SGDLS and CDR2 is YYNGEE. The CDR3 protein is CASSAGQGGRTEAFF. The DNA of the CDR3 is TGTGCCAGCAGCGCCGGACAGGGAGGGAGGACTGAAGCTTTCTTT.

This rearrangement joins TRBV7-2 to TRBJ2-2, with TRBD2 matching 8 bases. From germline, CDR1 is SGHTA and CDR2 FQGNSA. This CDR3 comprises 15 residues. V lost 5 bases to trimming and J lost 5 bases; unmatched junction nucleotides: 7. The CDR3 here is CASSPGGLWTGELFF. CDR3 nucleotides: TGTGCCAGCAGCCCGGGGGGGCTATGGACCGGGGAGCTGTTTTTT.

This clonotype has a handful of counts. The rearrangement joins TRBV5-4 to TRBJ2-1, with a tentative D call TRBD2 (7 bases). In germline, CDR1 is SGHNT, CDR2 YYREEE (reference sequence). Trimming took off 4 bases at V and 0 bases at J, with 14 bases between the two ends. The CDR3 loop spans 16 amino acids. The CDR3 DNA sequence: TGTGCCAGCAGCCTGGGGGGGGCGAGCTCCTACAATGAGCAGTTCTTC. Translation gives CASSLGGASSYNEQFF.